This TCR beta chain was captured in a study of CD8 T cells in ankylosing spondylitis. General study results and limits: A TCR beta motif of several highly homologous variants seemed to mark ankylosing spondylitis blood.

Germline CDR1 and CDR2: LGHNA and YSLEER. Trimming took off 1 base at V and 11 bases at J, with 23 bases between the two ends. This CDR3 contains 16 residues. There are many counts of this clonotype. Its antigen is unidentified. Each CDR3 protein is one row after TCRdb ran MiXCR on the 5' RACE reads. The sample consists of fewer than 550,000 distinct CDR3 sequences, approximately 5% of them appearing once. The V call is TRBV4-3, the J call TRBJ1-1; D unresolved. The TCR was taken from a male donor with ankylosing spondylitis. Sequenced material: blood, either unsorted or a sorted T cell fraction (not recorded which). The CDR3, as DNA: TGCGCCAGCAGCCAAGGTTTTTCGGGAGGGCTAGCTGCGGCTTTCTTT. Protein product: CASSQGFSGGLAAAFF.